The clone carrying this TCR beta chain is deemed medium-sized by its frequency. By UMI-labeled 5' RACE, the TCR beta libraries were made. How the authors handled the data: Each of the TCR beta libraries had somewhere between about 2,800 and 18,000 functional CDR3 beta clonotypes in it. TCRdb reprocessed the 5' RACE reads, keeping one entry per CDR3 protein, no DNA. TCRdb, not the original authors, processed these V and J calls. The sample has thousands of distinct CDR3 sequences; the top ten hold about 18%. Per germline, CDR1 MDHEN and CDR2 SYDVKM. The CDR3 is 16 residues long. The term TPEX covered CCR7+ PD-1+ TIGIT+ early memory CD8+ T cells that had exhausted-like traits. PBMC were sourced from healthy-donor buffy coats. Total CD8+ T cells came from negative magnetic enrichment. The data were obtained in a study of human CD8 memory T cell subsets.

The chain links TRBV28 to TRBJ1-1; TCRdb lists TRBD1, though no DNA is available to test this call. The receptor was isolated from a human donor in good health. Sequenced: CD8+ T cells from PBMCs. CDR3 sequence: CASSPDLGGLNTEAFF.